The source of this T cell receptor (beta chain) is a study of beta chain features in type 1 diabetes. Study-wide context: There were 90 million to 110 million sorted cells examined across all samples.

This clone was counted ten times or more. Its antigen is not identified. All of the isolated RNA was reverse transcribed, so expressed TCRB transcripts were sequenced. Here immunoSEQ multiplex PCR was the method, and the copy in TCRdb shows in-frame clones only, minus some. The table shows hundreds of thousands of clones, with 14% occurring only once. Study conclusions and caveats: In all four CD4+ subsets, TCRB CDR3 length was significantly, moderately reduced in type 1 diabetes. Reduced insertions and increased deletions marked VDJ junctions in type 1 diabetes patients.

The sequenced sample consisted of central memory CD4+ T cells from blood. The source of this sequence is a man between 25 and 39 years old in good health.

The CDR3 sequence: CASRPGTHSGANVLTF. CDR3 coding DNA: TGTGCCAGCAGACCAGGGACCCATTCTGGGGCCAACGTCCTGACTTTC. V usage is TRBV9 and J usage is TRBJ2-6; the D gene could be TRBD1 or TRBD2 (5 bases each). V was trimmed by 5 bases and J by 1 base, leaving 13 bases between them. The CDR3 runs to 16 residues. The V gene's germline CDR1 is SGDLS and CDR2 YYNGEE.